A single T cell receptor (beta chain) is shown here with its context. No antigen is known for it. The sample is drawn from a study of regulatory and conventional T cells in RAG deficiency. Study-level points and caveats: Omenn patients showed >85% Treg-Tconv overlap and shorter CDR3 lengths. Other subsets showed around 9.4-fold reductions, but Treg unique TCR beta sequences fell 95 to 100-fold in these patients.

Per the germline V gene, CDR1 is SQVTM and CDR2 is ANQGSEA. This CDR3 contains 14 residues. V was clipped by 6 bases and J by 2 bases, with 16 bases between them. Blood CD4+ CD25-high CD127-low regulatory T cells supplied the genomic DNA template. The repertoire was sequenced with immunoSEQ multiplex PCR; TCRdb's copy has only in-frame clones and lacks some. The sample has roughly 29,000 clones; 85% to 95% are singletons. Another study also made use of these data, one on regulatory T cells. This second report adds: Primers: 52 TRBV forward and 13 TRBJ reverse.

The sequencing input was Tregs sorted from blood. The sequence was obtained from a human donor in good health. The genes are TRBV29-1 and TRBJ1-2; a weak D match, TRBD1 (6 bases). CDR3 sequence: CSVATGQSNYGYTF. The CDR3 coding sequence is TGCAGCGTCGCAACCGGACAGTCGAACTATGGCTACACCTTC.